This T cell receptor (beta chain) emerged from a study of blood T cell repertoires in COVID-19. The protocol was immunoSEQ multiplex PCR, while the TCRdb copy is restricted to in-frame clones and leaves out a portion. Of a few hundred thousand clones listed, 91% were seen once; the top ten hold approximately 2.6%. The V segment lost 2 bases and the J segment 5 bases; nucleotides outside the gene matches: 8. Germline CDR1 is SGHTA and CDR2 is FQGNSA. CDR3 length equals 16 residues. This TCR was sampled from a person aged 18 to 30 with COVID-19, enrolled during active disease. The chain links TRBV7-2 to TRBJ2-2; 7 positions match TRBD2. What was sequenced was peripheral blood. The CDR3: CASSLQGGSVTGELFF. CDR3 coding DNA: TGTGCCAGCAGCTTACAGGGCGGGAGCGTTACCGGGGAGCTGTTTTTT.